The clone carrying this T cell receptor beta chain appeared a single time. Its antigen is as yet unknown. The PCR employed 60 Vbeta primers together with 13 Jbeta primers. The data were produced by immunoSEQ multiplex PCR, yet TCRdb's version contains in-frame clones alone and is incomplete. Altogether about 140,000 clones are present, more than 75% being singletons, with the ten largest covering about 15%. Trimming took off 3 bases at V and 0 bases at J, with 27 bases between the two ends. Germline V gene lookup returns CDR1 LGHNT and CDR2 FRNRAP. The CDR3 totals 20 residues. Participants comprised healthy donors of bone marrow. The data belong to a study of cytomegalovirus exposure and HLA in healthy donors. Study results and limitations: DRB1 showed the most TCR associations and HLA-C the fewest in a later analysis, as rates varied by HLA locus. Earlier results showed most TCR beta V segments being productive about 87% or about 30% of the time. There were several of the most significant clusters that appeared linked to common viral pathogens in a later analysis.

The gene calls are TRBV12-5 and TRBJ2-7; D possibly corresponds to TRBD2 (6 bases). The specimen was PBMCs. The source of this sequence is a woman aged 40 to 55 in good health and CMV-seronegative. Written as DNA, the CDR3 is TGTGCTAGTGGTTTACTCGAAAAGCTAGGAGGGGCCCTAAGCTCCTACGAGCAGTACTTC. Protein: CASGLLEKLGGALSSYEQYF.